This T cell receptor (beta chain) was captured in a study of blood T cell repertoires in COVID-19. Either two negative PCRs, clearance, or symptom resolution qualified Cohort 3 donors as recovered. Germline loops: CDR1 SGHAT, CDR2 FQNNGV. The CDR3 has 14 amino acids. Between the trimmed V and J ends, which lost 7 bases and 5 bases, there was a span of 18 bases. Clones were sequenced by immunoSEQ multiplex PCR, and TCRdb holds only the in-frame ones, with some missing. The table lists more than 200,000 clones, about 90% of them singletons, with approximately 2% in the top ten. Sequencing was done on a sample of PBMCs or T cells enriched from blood (not recorded which). This chain links TRBV11-2 with TRBJ2-7; D is undetermined. This clonotype was obtained from a woman between 18 and 30 years old who had recovered from COVID-19. CDR3 sequence reads: CASTLGPGNNEQYF. CDR3 nucleotides: TGTGCCAGCACCCTGGGCCCAGGCAACAACGAGCAGTACTTC.